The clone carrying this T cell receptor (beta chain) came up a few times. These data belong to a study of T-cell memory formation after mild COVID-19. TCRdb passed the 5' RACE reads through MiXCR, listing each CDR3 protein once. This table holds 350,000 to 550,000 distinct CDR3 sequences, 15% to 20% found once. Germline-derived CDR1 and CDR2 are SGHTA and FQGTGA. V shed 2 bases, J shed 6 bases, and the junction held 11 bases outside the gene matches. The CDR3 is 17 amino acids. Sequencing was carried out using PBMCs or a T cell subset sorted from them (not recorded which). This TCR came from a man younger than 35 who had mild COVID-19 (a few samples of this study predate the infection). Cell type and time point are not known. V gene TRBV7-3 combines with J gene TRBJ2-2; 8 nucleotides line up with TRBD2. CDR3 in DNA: TGTGCCAGCAGCTTAGGGCCGAGCGGGGGAGGCCCCGGGGAGCTGTTTTTT. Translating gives CASSLGPSGGGPGELFF.